The rows below give T cell receptor beta chains drawn from one sample of a study of T-cell reconstitution after alpha-beta-depleted transplantation in children. TCRdb re-called the PCR reads with MiXCR, one entry per CDR3 protein. The sample has roughly 300,000 distinct CDR3 sequences; 10% are singletons. The sequences come from PBMCs from the stem cell graft donor, collected from the stem cell graft. Receptor source: a human donor who donated a stem cell graft to a child with acute lymphoblastic leukemia. Both conserved end residues are part of each CDR3. Fields, in order: D gene, J gene, clone size, V gene, CDR3 DNA, CDR3 protein. A D gene is named only where the DNA matches it firmly. Not all rows give a size; the values are once, few, many and, for expanded clones, a class.

D gene: TRBD2
J gene: TRBJ2-5
clone size: many
V gene: TRBV5-6
CDR3 DNA: TGTGCCAGCAGCCGGACTAGCGGGAGAAAGACCCAGTACTTC
CDR3 protein: CASSRTSGRKTQYF

D gene: TRBD2
J gene: TRBJ2-7
clone size: few
V gene: TRBV5-1
CDR3 DNA: TGCGCCAGCAGCCTGGGACGACGGACTAGCGGGAGATTTTACGAGCAGTACTTC
CDR3 protein: CASSLGRRTSGRFYEQYF

D gene: TRBD2
J gene: TRBJ2-5
clone size: .
V gene: TRBV19
CDR3 DNA: TGTGCCAGTAGTCAACCCCCGATGCGGACTAGCAGGTCGGAGACCCAGTACTTC
CDR3 protein: CASSQPPMRTSRSETQYF

D gene: .
J gene: TRBJ1-1
clone size: few
V gene: TRBV7-9
CDR3 DNA: TGTGCCAGCATTCCATTAGGACCCTCGGGAGCTTTCTTT
CDR3 protein: CASIPLGPSGAFF

D gene: .
J gene: TRBJ1-5
clone size: .
V gene: TRBV9
CDR3 DNA: TGTGCCAGCAGCGTAGCAGGCGGTCAGCCCCAGCATTTT
CDR3 protein: CASSVAGGQPQHF

D gene: TRBD2
J gene: TRBJ2-1
clone size: .
V gene: TRBV4-1
CDR3 DNA: TGCGCCAGCAGCCAAGCCCCGGGACTAGTAAGCTACAATGAGCAGTTCTTC
CDR3 protein: CASSQAPGLVSYNEQFF

D gene: TRBD1
J gene: TRBJ1-5
clone size: .
V gene: TRBV7-9
CDR3 DNA: TGTGCCAGCAGCCGGGACAGGGGGTTAGGGAATCAGCCCCAGCATTTT
CDR3 protein: CASSRDRGLGNQPQHF

D gene: TRBD2
J gene: TRBJ2-3
clone size: .
V gene: TRBV10-2
CDR3 DNA: TGCGCCAGCAGACCGCCCACTAGCGGGTACACAGATACGCAGTATTTT
CDR3 protein: CASRPPTSGYTDTQYF

D gene: TRBD2
J gene: TRBJ2-4
clone size: few
V gene: TRBV20-1
CDR3 DNA: TGCAGTGCTAGAGATAACCAGCGGGACCTTAGGATTATAGCCAAAAACATTCAGTACTTC
CDR3 protein: CSARDNQRDLRIIAKNIQYF

D gene: TRBD2
J gene: TRBJ2-1
clone size: .
V gene: TRBV2
CDR3 DNA: TGTGCCAGCAGCAGGGGAGGGACTAGCGGGAGGGCCACGTTCTTC
CDR3 protein: CASSRGGTSGRATFF

D gene: TRBD1
J gene: TRBJ2-7
clone size: .
V gene: TRBV12-3/TRBV12-4
CDR3 DNA: TGTGCCAGCAGTTCCGCGGGACAGGGGGCCGAGCAGTACTTC
CDR3 protein: CASSSAGQGAEQYF

D gene: .
J gene: TRBJ2-5
clone size: few
V gene: TRBV5-1
CDR3 DNA: TGCGCCAGCAGCTTGGTCGTTGAGGAGACCCAGTACTTC
CDR3 protein: CASSLVVEETQYF

D gene: .
J gene: TRBJ1-5
clone size: .
V gene: TRBV15
CDR3 DNA: TGTGCCACCAGCAGAGATTGGGGAATTCTTCAGCCCCAGCATTTT
CDR3 protein: CATSRDWGILQPQHF

D gene: .
J gene: TRBJ2-2
clone size: few
V gene: TRBV12-3/TRBV12-4
CDR3 DNA: TGTGCCAGCAGTTACCCCCTCGGGGAGCTGTTTTTT
CDR3 protein: CASSYPLGELFF

D gene: .
J gene: TRBJ1-4
clone size: many
V gene: TRBV7-6
CDR3 DNA: TGTGCCAGCAGCTTAGGAGGGCCCACTAATGAAAAACTGTTTTTT
CDR3 protein: CASSLGGPTNEKLFF

D gene: .
J gene: TRBJ2-4
clone size: .
V gene: TRBV7-2
CDR3 DNA: TGTGCCAGCAGCTTAACCCTCACAGCCAAAAACAGTCAGTACTTC
CDR3 protein: CASSLTLTAKNSQYF

D gene: .
J gene: TRBJ2-5
clone size: .
V gene: TRBV12-3/TRBV12-4
CDR3 DNA: TGTGCCAGCAGTTTAGTCCTTAGCGGAGGAGGAGAGACCCAGTACTTC
CDR3 protein: CASSLVLSGGGETQYF

D gene: TRBD1
J gene: TRBJ1-1
clone size: .
V gene: TRBV5-1
CDR3 DNA: TGCGCCAGCAGCTTGGGGACAGGGGTAACGAACACTGAAGCTTTCTTT
CDR3 protein: CASSLGTGVTNTEAFF

D gene: TRBD2
J gene: TRBJ2-1
clone size: .
V gene: TRBV4-1
CDR3 DNA: TGCGCCAGCAGCCACCTACTAGCGGGAAAAGGGAATGAGCAGTTCTTC
CDR3 protein: CASSHLLAGKGNEQFF

D gene: TRBD2
J gene: TRBJ2-1
clone size: .
V gene: TRBV20-1
CDR3 DNA: TGCAGTGCCAGGACTAGCGGGGGACAAGGAAGGGTTTACAATGAGCAGTTCTTC
CDR3 protein: CSARTSGGQGRVYNEQFF

D gene: .
J gene: TRBJ2-7
clone size: few
V gene: TRBV10-3
CDR3 DNA: TGTGCCATCAGCCCGAACGACCTAGCAAGCAGCGACGAGCAGTACTTC
CDR3 protein: CAISPNDLASSDEQYF

D gene: .
J gene: TRBJ2-3
clone size: few
V gene: TRBV7-2
CDR3 DNA: TGTGCCAGCAGCCGGTGGGGGGCGAGCACAGATACGCAGTATTTT
CDR3 protein: CASSRWGASTDTQYF

D gene: .
J gene: TRBJ2-4
clone size: .
V gene: TRBV7-9
CDR3 DNA: TGTGCCAGCAGCCAGGCGGCCAAAAACATTCAGTACTTC
CDR3 protein: CASSQAAKNIQYF

D gene: .
J gene: TRBJ2-3
clone size: few
V gene: TRBV10-3
CDR3 DNA: TGTGCCATCAGGGGTCAGCGTGCGGGGACCCTCACAGATACGCAGTATTTT
CDR3 protein: CAIRGQRAGTLTDTQYF

D gene: .
J gene: TRBJ2-7
clone size: few
V gene: TRBV11-2
CDR3 DNA: TGTGCCAGCAGCTTAGGCACGGGAAGTCTCTACGAGCAGTACTTC
CDR3 protein: CASSLGTGSLYEQYF

D gene: TRBD1
J gene: TRBJ2-1
clone size: .
V gene: TRBV7-7
CDR3 DNA: TGTGCTAGCAGCTTAGGGACAGGGAGGAGCAATGAGCAGTTCTTC
CDR3 protein: CASSLGTGRSNEQFF

D gene: .
J gene: TRBJ2-5
clone size: .
V gene: TRBV24-1
CDR3 DNA: TGTGCCACCAGTGACCGTGATGAGACCCAGTACTTC
CDR3 protein: CATSDRDETQYF

D gene: .
J gene: TRBJ1-6
clone size: .
V gene: TRBV4-2
CDR3 DNA: TGTGCCAGCAGCCAAGAGGCGCTACAGAGGTCACCCCTCCACTTT
CDR3 protein: CASSQEALQRSPLHF

D gene: .
J gene: TRBJ2-5
clone size: few
V gene: TRBV4-2
CDR3 DNA: TGTGCCAGCAGCCAACAGGACAATCCAGGGGGGGACCAGTACTTC
CDR3 protein: CASSQQDNPGGDQYF

D gene: .
J gene: TRBJ2-7
clone size: once
V gene: TRBV26
CDR3 DNA: TGTGCCAGCAGTTCCGAAACGGGACTAGCGAACGTGCAGTACTTC
CDR3 protein: CASSSETGLANVQYF

D gene: .
J gene: TRBJ1-2
clone size: many
V gene: TRBV7-9
CDR3 DNA: TGTGCCAGCGAGTCTCCGGATAGTGATAACTATGGCTACACCTTC
CDR3 protein: CASESPDSDNYGYTF

D gene: TRBD1
J gene: TRBJ2-6
clone size: many
V gene: TRBV6-2/TRBV6-3
CDR3 DNA: TGTGCCAGCAGCTTGGGACAGGGGCCCTCTGGGGCCAACGTCCTGACTTTC
CDR3 protein: CASSLGQGPSGANVLTF

D gene: TRBD1
J gene: TRBJ1-5
clone size: few
V gene: TRBV6-5
CDR3 DNA: TGTGCCAGCAGTTACGTGACAGGGCGTAATCAGCCCCAGCATTTT
CDR3 protein: CASSYVTGRNQPQHF